The 4 T cell receptor beta chains below all came from one sample that was sequenced in a study of control samples from healthy donors and cancer patients. Clones were read by immunoSEQ multiplex PCR, and TCRdb kept only the in-frame ones, dropping some. Of about 130,000 clones detected, 80% to 95% appear once; the ten largest clones hold around 8.1%. Sequenced material: blood. The receptors come from a man between 18 and 29 years old in good health.

This chain joins TRBV7-9 and TRBJ2-5; TRBD2 aligns across 9 bases. Germline V gives CDR1 SEHNR, CDR2 FQNEAQ (reference sequence). With 5 bases clipped from V and 0 bases from J, the junction kept 10 bases outside the gene matches. This CDR3 region has 17 residues. CDR3 protein: CASSPRLAALYQETQYF. DNA of the CDR3: TGTGCCAGCAGCCCCCGACTAGCGGCCCTCTACCAAGAGACCCAGTACTTC.

V and J are TRBV29-1 and TRBJ2-3; D is ambiguous. The V end lost 1 base, the J end lost 6 bases, and 14 bases lay between the germline ends. CDR1 and CDR2 from the germline V gene are SQVTM and ANQGSEA. This CDR3 is built from 14 residues. CDR3 coding DNA: TGCAGCGTTGAAGGATATTCAGGACCGGATACGCAGTATTTT. This gives the protein CSVEGYSGPDTQYF.

The chain employs TRBV4-1 and TRBJ1-5; D remains ambiguous. Germline V gives CDR1 MGHRA, CDR2 YSYEKL. Trimming took off 4 bases at V and 5 bases at J, with 9 bases between the two ends. This CDR3 comprises 13 residues. The CDR3 loop is CASSRGVDQPQHF. Here the CDR3 DNA reads TGCGCCAGCAGCCGCGGGGTTGATCAGCCCCAGCATTTT.

This rearrangement joins TRBV9 to TRBJ1-2; D remains ambiguous. CDR1 and CDR2 (germline): SGDLS, YYNGEE. Trimming took 0 bases from V and 7 from J, leaving 13 bases between them. CDR3 length: 14 residues. CDR3 nucleotides: TGTGCCAGCAGCGTAGATCACGACCTCATTGGCTACACCTTC. Translated, it gives CASSVDHDLIGYTF.